The TCR beta chain under discussion was sequenced for a study of graft-versus-host responses after intestinal transplantation. The overall study: As for transplant type, recipients had multivisceral, liver-intestinal, or isolated intestinal grafts. Among the recipients, all got anti-thymocyte globulin induction and then tacrolimus and steroids for 2 to 3 years.

Study findings and constraints: Individuals who had graft-donor T cell macrochimerism had allografts that showed high graft-versus-host to host-versus-graft clonal ratios. Investigators detected GvH clones in recipient marrow, with some emerging earlier in ileum or blood.

The CDR3 sequence is 15 residues long. Germline V CDR1 and CDR2: MNHEY, SMNVEV (reference sequence). V lost 8 bases to trimming and J lost 0 bases; unmatched junction nucleotides: 7. This clone was seen a single time. Its antigen is not identified. Measured with immunoSEQ multiplex PCR; TCRdb has only the in-frame clones, and not every one. The sample includes around 97,000 clones, about nine tenths seen only once; the top ten take under 6.5%. The chain uses TRBV27 and TRBJ2-1; TRBD2 agrees at 7 bases. The sequence was obtained from a human donor who received an intestinal transplant. The material was unstimulated CD8+ T cells sorted from spleen or lymph node cells, obtained before intestinal transplant. CDR3 coding DNA: TGTGCCAGCCGTCAGGGCGGGAGCTCCTACAATGAGCAGTTCTTC. Translation: CASRQGGSSYNEQFF.